A selection of T cell receptor beta chains follows, all from one sample in a study of T cell responses to AZD1222 COVID-19 vaccine. The table came from immunoSEQ multiplex PCR; TCRdb's copy has only in-frame clones and leaves some out. The repertoire includes 95,000 to 100,000 clones, about 86% of them detected once, and about 1.4% sits in the top ten. The specimen comprised peripheral blood, sampled on day 0 of AZD1222 vaccination. All receptors come from an adult in good health. Each CDR3 is given with its conserved first and last residue. The D gene is left open where the match is weak. Expanded clones get a size class; other rows say once, few or many, or leave the size out.

j_gene	v_gene	d_gene	abundance	CDR3nt	CDR3aa
TRBJ1-2	TRBV7-3	.	.	TGTGCCAGCAGCTTATACGTCGGGACACGCTCCCAGGATGGCTACACCTTC	CASSLYVGTRSQDGYTF
TRBJ2-3	TRBV7-2	.	.	TGTGCCAGCAGCCCACAGTCTTACCCTAGCACAGATACGCAGTATTTT	CASSPQSYPSTDTQYF
TRBJ1-5	TRBV7-9	.	once	TGTGCCAGCAGCTCATTTGAACAGCAGTATAGCAATCAGCCCCAGCATTTT	CASSSFEQQYSNQPQHF
TRBJ1-6	TRBV5-6	TRBD1	.	TGTGCCAGCAGCTTGTACTTTTCAGGGGGCGTCAATTCACCCCTCCACTTT	CASSLYFSGGVNSPLHF
TRBJ1-5	TRBV6-2/TRBV6-3	.	.	TGTGCCAGCAGTTACAGTCAGGGCCGGGAAGGCAATCAGCCCCAGCATTTT	CASSYSQGREGNQPQHF
TRBJ1-5	TRBV19	.	.	TGTGCCAGTAGTTCACAGTACAATCAGCCCCAGCATTTT	CASSSQYNQPQHF
TRBJ2-7	TRBV27	.	.	TGTGCCAGCAGTTTAGCCCCGACAGTTTCCTACGAGCAGTACTTC	CASSLAPTVSYEQYF
TRBJ2-7	TRBV27	.	.	TGTGCCAGCAGTCCCCTAGCGAGCTACGAGCAGTACTTC	CASSPLASYEQYF
TRBJ2-7	TRBV11-2	.	.	TGTGCCAGCAGCAGCAAGCAGGTGGAGCAGTACTTC	CASSSKQVEQYF
TRBJ1-5	TRBV9	.	.	TGTGCCAGTCCCTCAGGGGGCAATCAGCCCCAGCATTTT	CASPSGGNQPQHF
TRBJ1-1	TRBV20-1	.	few	TGCAGTGCTAGTAATGGGATTAAGGGGAACACTGAAGCTTTCTTT	CSASNGIKGNTEAFF
TRBJ1-2	TRBV27	TRBD1	.	TGTGCCAGCAGTCCGCGGACAGGGGGCGCTGACTATGGCTACACCTTC	CASSPRTGGADYGYTF
TRBJ2-2	TRBV7-9	TRBD2	.	TGTGCCAGCAGTTGGACTAGTACACCACAGGAGCTGTTTTTT	CASSWTSTPQELFF
TRBJ1-4	TRBV6-5	.	.	TGTGCCAGCAGTACCGGGACAAGTAATGAAAAACTGTTTTTT	CASSTGTSNEKLFF
TRBJ1-1	TRBV12-3/TRBV12-4	.	.	TGTGCCAGCAAAAACAGAGGGAACACTGAAGCTTTCTTT	CASKNRGNTEAFF
TRBJ2-2	TRBV27	.	.	TGTGCCAGCAGTTTCACTCCCGACTGGGAGCTGTTTTTT	CASSFTPDWELFF
TRBJ1-1	TRBV28	TRBD1	.	TGTGCCAGCAGTACGTTATGGGACAGGGACACTGAAGCTTTCTTT	CASSTLWDRDTEAFF
TRBJ2-3	TRBV19	TRBD1	.	TGTGCCAGTAGTATTAAGGGACAGGGGAGGAGAGATACGCAGTATTTT	CASSIKGQGRRDTQYF
TRBJ1-1	TRBV19	.	.	TGTGCCAGTAGTATGAGAGGGAACACTGAAGCTTTCTTT	CASSMRGNTEAFF
TRBJ1-1	TRBV6-6	TRBD1	.	TGTGCCAGCAGTTACCCCACGACAGGGGGAGTGTCTGAAGCTTTCTTT	CASSYPTTGGVSEAFF
TRBJ1-4	TRBV7-2	.	.	TGTGCCAGCAGCCAATACGGCGGAACAGGAGTTGAAAAACTGTTTTTT	CASSQYGGTGVEKLFF
TRBJ2-7	TRBV28	TRBD2	.	TGTGCCAGCAAAAGAGCGGGACTAACTTACGAGCAGTACTTC	CASKRAGLTYEQYF
TRBJ1-1	TRBV19	TRBD1	.	TGTGCCAGTAATCCGTATGGACAGGGGAGAAACACTGAAGCTTTCTTT	CASNPYGQGRNTEAFF
TRBJ1-2	TRBV29-1	TRBD1	.	TGCAGCGTTGACTTGACGACAGGGATCTATGGCTACACCTTC	CSVDLTTGIYGYTF
TRBJ2-7	TRBV7-2	TRBD2	.	TGTGCCAGCAGCATGGGACTAGGAGGCTACGAGCAGTACTTC	CASSMGLGGYEQYF
TRBJ1-3	TRBV4-2	.	.	TGTGCCAGCAGCCAAAGGGGTCTTTCTTCTGGAAACACCATATATTTT	CASSQRGLSSGNTIYF
TRBJ2-7	TRBV28	.	.	TGTGCCAGCAGTTTAGAGAGGACACTTTACGAGCAGTACTTC	CASSLERTLYEQYF
TRBJ1-2	TRBV5-1	.	.	TGCGCCAGCAGCTTGGTGACACCCGAACATCTCCCTAACTATGGCTACACCTTC	CASSLVTPEHLPNYGYTF
TRBJ1-3	TRBV29-1	.	.	TGCAGCGTTGAAGCCCCAGGCAGGGGAGACACCATATATTTT	CSVEAPGRGDTIYF
TRBJ2-7	TRBV12-3/TRBV12-4	TRBD2	.	TGTGCCAGCAGACTAGCGGGGTACGAGCAGTACTTC	CASRLAGYEQYF
TRBJ2-2	TRBV27	.	.	TGTGCCAGCAGACTTACTTCGACGGGATCTGCCGGGGAGCTGTTTTTT	CASRLTSTGSAGELFF
TRBJ1-3	TRBV21-1	.	.	TGTGCCAGCAGCAAAGATCGGACAGGGAAGAAAGGAAACACCATATATTTT	CASSKDRTGKKGNTIYF
TRBJ2-2	TRBV7-3	.	once	TGTGCCAGCAGCAGGGACCCGAACACCGGGGAGCTGTTTTTT	CASSRDPNTGELFF
TRBJ1-5	TRBV3-1/TRBV3-2	TRBD1	few	TGTGCCCGAGGGACAGGGAATCAGCCCCAGCATTTT	CARGTGNQPQHF
TRBJ1-2	TRBV5-1	TRBD1	.	TGCGCCAGCAGCTTGGGGGACAGGGACGGCTACACCTTC	CASSLGDRDGYTF
TRBJ1-6	TRBV9	.	few	TGTGCCAGCAGCGTCGGGAACATCAATAATTCACCCCTCCACTTT	CASSVGNINNSPLHF
TRBJ1-1	TRBV7-9	.	.	TGTGCCAGCAGCTTAAATAGGGGCGCCTGGACTGAAGCTTTCTTT	CASSLNRGAWTEAFF
TRBJ2-2	TRBV4-3	TRBD2	.	TGCGCCAGCAGCCAAGGGACTAGCGGGAGCCCCGGGGAGCTGTTTTTT	CASSQGTSGSPGELFF
TRBJ2-7	TRBV3-1/TRBV3-2	.	.	TGTGCCAGCACCACTTATGATTACGAGCAGTACTTC	CASTTYDYEQYF
TRBJ1-2	TRBV10-3	TRBD1	.	TGTGCCATCAGTGGGACAGGGGGCCTGGGCTACACCTTC	CAISGTGGLGYTF
TRBJ2-5	TRBV27	TRBD1	few	TGTGCCAGCAGCCCGGGACAGGGCATAAGAAAGACCCAGTACTTC	CASSPGQGIRKTQYF
TRBJ1-1	TRBV13	.	.	TGTGCCAGCAGACTCGCCGGGGGCTTGAGCACTGAAGCTTTCTTT	CASRLAGGLSTEAFF
TRBJ2-3	TRBV10-2	TRBD1	.	TGCGCCAGCAGTCCACAGGGGGCAGGAGGCACAGATACGCAGTATTTT	CASSPQGAGGTDTQYF
TRBJ2-7	TRBV5-6	.	.	TGTGCCAGCAGCTTAAACAGGGTCGGCGAGCAGTACTTC	CASSLNRVGEQYF
TRBJ2-1	TRBV7-2	TRBD2	.	TGTGCCAGCAGTCCGACTAGCGGGAGTTACAATGAGCAGTTCTTC	CASSPTSGSYNEQFF
TRBJ2-3	TRBV2	TRBD2	.	TGTGCCAGCACGGGACAGGGAGGGGGACTAGCGGGATCGCCTTACACAGATACGCAGTATTTT	CASTGQGGGLAGSPYTDTQYF
TRBJ2-3	TRBV4-1	TRBD2	.	TGCGCCAGCAGCCAACTAGGGCTAGCGGGCCTCACAGATACGCAGTATTTT	CASSQLGLAGLTDTQYF
TRBJ1-2	TRBV30	TRBD1	.	TGTGCCTGGACCTTCTCGTCCGGGACAGGGGGCTATGGCTACACCTTC	CAWTFSSGTGGYGYTF
TRBJ2-7	TRBV19	TRBD2	.	TGTGCCAGTAGTATGTCGCCTAGCGGGACTGTCGAGCAGTACTTC	CASSMSPSGTVEQYF
TRBJ1-3	TRBV28	.	.	TGTGCCAGCAGTTTCCAGGGATATGGAAACACCATATATTTT	CASSFQGYGNTIYF